This T cell receptor (beta chain) was profiled in a study of post-analysis software for immune sequencing data. Overall study results and limits: Normalized Chao1 diversity in multiple sclerosis patients fell significantly below that of controls. Four to six TRBV segments, including TRBV5-6, TRBV5-1 and TRBV20-1, were more frequent in patients than controls. Strong same-batch co-clustering of samples appeared with F measure clustering.

Unique molecular identifiers featured in each of the TCR beta cDNA libraries. TCRdb fed the PCR reads into MiXCR, producing one record per CDR3 protein. Of about 430,000 distinct CDR3 sequences listed, roughly 38% are singletons. The CDR3 length is 16 residues. Germline V lookup: CDR1 SGHRS, CDR2 YFSETQ. Trimming removed 2 bases from V and 1 base from J; junction bases left unmatched: 7. As regards this clonotype: Its antigen is not identified.

The rearrangement links TRBV5-1 to TRBJ2-5; 8 nucleotides align to TRBD2. The sample comprised blood. This clonotype was sampled from a girl aged 2 to 10 with multiple sclerosis. The CDR3 coding sequence is TGCGCCAGCAGCTTACCAGCGGGGGAGCTCCAAGAGACCCAGTACTTC. It yields the protein CASSLPAGELQETQYF.